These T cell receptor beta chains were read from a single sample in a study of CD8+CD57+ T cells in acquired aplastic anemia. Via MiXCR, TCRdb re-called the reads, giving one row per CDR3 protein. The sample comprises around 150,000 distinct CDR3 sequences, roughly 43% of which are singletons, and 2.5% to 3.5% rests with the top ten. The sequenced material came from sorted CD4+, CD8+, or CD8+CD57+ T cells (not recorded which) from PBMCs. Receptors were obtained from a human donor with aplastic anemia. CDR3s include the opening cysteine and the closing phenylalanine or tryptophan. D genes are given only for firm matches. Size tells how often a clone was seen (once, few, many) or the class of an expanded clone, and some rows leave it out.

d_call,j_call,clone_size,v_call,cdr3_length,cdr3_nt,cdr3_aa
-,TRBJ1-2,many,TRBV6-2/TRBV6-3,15,TGTGCCAGCAGTTACCCCCTCAACAGTAACTATGGCTACACCTTC,CASSYPLNSNYGYTF
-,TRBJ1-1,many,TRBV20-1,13,TGCAGTTGCTGGGAGGCCTCGAACACTGAAGCTTTCTTT,CSCWEASNTEAFF
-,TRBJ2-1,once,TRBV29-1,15,TGCAGCGTTGTAGAGCGCGAGAGCTCCTACAATGAGCAGTTCTTC,CSVVERESSYNEQFF
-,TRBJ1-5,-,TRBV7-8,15,TGTGCCAGCATGGAAGGACGACGGAGCAATCAGCCCCAGCATTTT,CASMEGRRSNQPQHF
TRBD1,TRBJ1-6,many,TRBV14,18,TGTGCCAGCAGCCAAGGATCCGGACAGGGGCGTTTTAATTCACCCCTCCACTTT,CASSQGSGQGRFNSPLHF
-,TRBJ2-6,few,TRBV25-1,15,TGTGCCAGCAGTCCTGACACCGCCGGGGCCAACGTCCTGACTTTC,CASSPDTAGANVLTF
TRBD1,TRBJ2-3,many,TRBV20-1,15,TGCAGTGCTAGTCCCCCGACAGGGAGCACAGATACGCAGTATTTT,CSASPPTGSTDTQYF
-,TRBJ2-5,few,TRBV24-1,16,TGTGCCACCAGTGATCCGTCGTCGGGCAGGATCGAGACCCAGTACTTC,CATSDPSSGRIETQYF
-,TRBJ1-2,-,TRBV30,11,TGTGCCTGGAGTAATCGGGTTGGCTACACCTTC,CAWSNRVGYTF
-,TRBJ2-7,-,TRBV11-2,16,TGTGCCAGCAGCGACCACCGGGACGGACGAACCTACGAGCAGTACTTC,CASSDHRDGRTYEQYF
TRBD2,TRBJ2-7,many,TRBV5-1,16,TGCGCCAGCAGCCAACGGCAGGGCGGGAGCTCCTACGAGCAGTACTTC,CASSQRQGGSSYEQYF
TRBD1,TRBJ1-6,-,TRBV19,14,TGTGCCAGTAGTCTACAGGGGGTTTGGTCACCCCTCCACTTT,CASSLQGVWSPLHF
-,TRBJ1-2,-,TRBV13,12,TGTGCCAGCAGCTTGCCTTCGAGGCAGCAGACCTTC,CASSLPSRQQTF
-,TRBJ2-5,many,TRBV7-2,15,TGTGCCAGCAGCTGGAAACCGGGACCTCAAGAGACCCAGTACTTC,CASSWKPGPQETQYF
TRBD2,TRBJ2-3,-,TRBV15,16,TGTGCCACTTCTCTCGGACTAGCGGGGAGGGGAGATACGCAGTATTTT,CATSLGLAGRGDTQYF
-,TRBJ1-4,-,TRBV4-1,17,TGTGCCAGCAGCCAAGATTGGGTCGGGGAAACTAATGAAAAACTGCTTTTT,CASSQDWVGETNEKLLF
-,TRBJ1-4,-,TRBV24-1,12,TGTGCCACCAGTGGTACCAATGAAAAACTGTTTTTT,CATSGTNEKLFF
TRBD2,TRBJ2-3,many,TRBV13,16,TGTGCCAGCAGCAAAAGACTAGCGGGAGAAACAGATACGCAGTATTTT,CASSKRLAGETDTQYF
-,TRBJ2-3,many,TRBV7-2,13,TGTGCCAGCGCTCGGGAGAGCACAGATACGCAGTATTTT,CASARESTDTQYF
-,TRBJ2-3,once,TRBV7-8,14,TGTGCCAGCAGCCCAGACTCAGGCACAGATACGCAGTATTTT,CASSPDSGTDTQYF
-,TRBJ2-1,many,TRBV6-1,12,TGTGCCAGCAGTGAATGGGCTAATGAGCAGTTCTTC,CASSEWANEQFF
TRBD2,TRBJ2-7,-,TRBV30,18,TGTGCCTGGAGTGTACTGTACGGGACTAGCGGGAGTCTATACGAGCAGTACTTC,CAWSVLYGTSGSLYEQYF
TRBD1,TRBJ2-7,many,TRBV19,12,TGTGCCTCCGGGGACAGCTTCTACGAGCAGTACTTC,CASGDSFYEQYF
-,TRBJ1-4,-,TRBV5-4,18,TGTGCCAGCAGCTTAAACAGCGAACTGACGGCAACTAATGAAAAACTGTTTTTT,CASSLNSELTATNEKLFF
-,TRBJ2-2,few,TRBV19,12,TGTGCCAGTTGTCACGGAACCGGGGAGCTGTTTTTT,CASCHGTGELFF
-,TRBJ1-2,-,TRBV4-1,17,TGCGCCAGCACCCGGGACCTTGGGGGCAGGGATGCCTATGGCTACACCTTC,CASTRDLGGRDAYGYTF
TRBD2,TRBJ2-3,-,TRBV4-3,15,TGCGCCAGCAGTCTAGCGGGAGGGCTCACAGATACGCAGTATTTT,CASSLAGGLTDTQYF
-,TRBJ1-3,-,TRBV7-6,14,TGTGCCAGCAGCTTAACACCCTCTGGAAACACCATATATTTT,CASSLTPSGNTIYF
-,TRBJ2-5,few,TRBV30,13,TGTTCCCTAAGAGTGGGGGGCCGAGAGACCCAGTACTTC,CSLRVGGRETQYF
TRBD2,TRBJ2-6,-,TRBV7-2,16,TGTGCCAGCAGCTCCCAATGGGGACTAGGGGTCTACGTCCTGACTTTC,CASSSQWGLGVYVLTF
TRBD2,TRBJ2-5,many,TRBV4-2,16,TGTGCCAGCAGCCAAGGGAACGGGAGGAGGAATGAGACCCAGTACTTC,CASSQGNGRRNETQYF
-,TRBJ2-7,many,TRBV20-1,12,TGCAGTGCCGCCGAGGACCCCTACGAGCAGTACTTC,CSAAEDPYEQYF
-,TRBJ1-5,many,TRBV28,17,TGTGCCAGCAGCATAGGGGGGGGACCCAATAGCAATCAGCCCCAGCATTTT,CASSIGGGPNSNQPQHF
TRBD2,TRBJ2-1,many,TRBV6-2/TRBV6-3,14,TGTGCCAGCAGTTACGGCGGGAGGAGAAATGAGCAGTTCTTC,CASSYGGRRNEQFF
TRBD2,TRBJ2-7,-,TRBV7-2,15,TGTGCCAGCAGCTTTGACGGGAGGGTTACCTACGAGCAGTACTTC,CASSFDGRVTYEQYF
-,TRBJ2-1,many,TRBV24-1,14,TGTGCCACCAGTGACCATGGACCTCTGGGTGAGCAGTTCTTC,CATSDHGPLGEQFF
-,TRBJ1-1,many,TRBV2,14,TGTGCCAGCAGGACACCTGGTATGAACACTGAAGCTTTCTTT,CASRTPGMNTEAFF
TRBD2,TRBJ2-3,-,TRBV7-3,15,TGTGCCAGCAGCTCTAGCGGGGGGACCACAGATACGCAGTATTTT,CASSSSGGTTDTQYF
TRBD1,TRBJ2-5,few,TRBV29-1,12,TGCAGCGTTGAAAGGGGGCAGGAGACCCAGTACTTC,CSVERGQETQYF
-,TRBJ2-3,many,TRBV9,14,TGTGCCAGCAGCCCGAGCTTTCCGCCGGATACGCAGTATTTT,CASSPSFPPDTQYF
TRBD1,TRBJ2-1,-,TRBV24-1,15,TGTGCCACCAGTGATCTCTGGGACAGGGGGGATGAGCAGTTCTTC,CATSDLWDRGDEQFF
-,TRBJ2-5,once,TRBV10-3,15,TGTGCCATCAGTTCCGGGACAAGCGGACGAGAGACCCAGTACTTC,CAISSGTSGRETQYF
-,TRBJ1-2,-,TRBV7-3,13,TGTGCCAGCCTGCTTGCCGGTAACTATGGCTACACCTTC,CASLLAGNYGYTF
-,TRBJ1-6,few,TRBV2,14,TGTGCCAGCAAAGGAGGAGTTACTAATTCACCCCTCCACTTT,CASKGGVTNSPLHF
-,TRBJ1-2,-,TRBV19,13,TGTGCCAGTACCGTGGACAGTATGAAAGGCTACACCTTC,CASTVDSMKGYTF
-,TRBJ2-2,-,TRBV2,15,TGTGCCAGCAGTGGGGGAGGCGCGAACACCGGGGAGCTGTTTTTT,CASSGGGANTGELFF
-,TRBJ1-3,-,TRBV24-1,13,TGTGCCACCAGTGACCTGAATGGAAACACCATATATTTT,CATSDLNGNTIYF
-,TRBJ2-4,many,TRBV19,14,TGTGCCAGTACCTCCGCGTTGGCCAAAAACATTCAGTACTTC,CASTSALAKNIQYF